The rows below give T cell receptor beta chains drawn from one sample of a study of T cell responses to AZD1222 COVID-19 vaccine. TCRdb's table, derived via immunoSEQ multiplex PCR, lists solely in-frame clones and lacks some. Among around 140,000 clones, 93% were seen once, and the ten largest hold 4.5% to 5.5%. The sequences come from peripheral blood, collected on day 0 of AZD1222 vaccination. The receptor set was obtained from an adult in good health. Each CDR3 is given with its conserved first and last residue. The order of the fields is J gene, V gene, clone size, D gene, CDR3 protein, CDR3 DNA. The D gene is left open where the match is weak. The size of a clone is reported for some rows only, either as once, few or many, or as a class for expanded clones.

J: TRBJ2-2
V: TRBV6-2/TRBV6-3
size: -
D: TRBD2
CDR3: CASSGHLSGRAPGELFF
DNA: TGTGCCAGCAGTGGTCACCTTAGCGGGAGGGCCCCCGGGGAGCTGTTTTTT

J: TRBJ2-2
V: TRBV19
size: -
D: -
CDR3: CASSISGNTGELFF
DNA: TGTGCCAGTAGTATCTCGGGGAACACCGGGGAGCTGTTTTTT

J: TRBJ2-2
V: TRBV19
size: -
D: -
CDR3: CASSMGGLVTGELFF
DNA: TGTGCCAGTAGTATGGGGGGGCTTGTAACCGGGGAGCTGTTTTTT

J: TRBJ2-2
V: TRBV28
size: -
D: TRBD2
CDR3: CASSSGLALNTGELFF
DNA: TGTGCCAGCAGCTCCGGACTAGCGCTGAACACCGGGGAGCTGTTTTTT

J: TRBJ2-5
V: TRBV27
size: -
D: TRBD1
CDR3: CASSRQGMETQYF
DNA: TGTGCCAGCAGTAGACAGGGGATGGAGACCCAGTACTTC

J: TRBJ2-1
V: TRBV7-3
size: -
D: TRBD1
CDR3: CASSLLGQVYNEQFF
DNA: TGTGCCAGCAGCTTATTGGGACAGGTCTACAATGAGCAGTTCTTC

J: TRBJ2-6
V: TRBV6-5
size: -
D: -
CDR3: CASIKAGANVLTF
DNA: TGTGCCAGCATAAAGGCTGGGGCCAACGTCCTGACTTTC

J: TRBJ2-5
V: TRBV27
size: medium-sized
D: -
CDR3: CASSLLGETQYF
DNA: TGTGCCAGCAGTTTGCTAGGGGAGACCCAGTACTTC

J: TRBJ1-4
V: TRBV12-3/TRBV12-4
size: -
D: -
CDR3: CASRGTPNEKLFF
DNA: TGTGCCAGCAGGGGGACCCCTAATGAAAAACTGTTTTTT

J: TRBJ2-1
V: TRBV24-1
size: -
D: TRBD2
CDR3: CATSDKGTSGRSSYNEQFF
DNA: TGTGCCACCAGTGATAAAGGGACTAGCGGGAGGAGCTCCTACAATGAGCAGTTCTTC

J: TRBJ1-2
V: TRBV6-4
size: -
D: -
CDR3: CASSDGVDSYGYTF
DNA: TGTGCCAGCAGTGACGGGGTGGACAGCTATGGCTACACCTTC

J: TRBJ2-3
V: TRBV2
size: -
D: -
CDR3: CASRRENTDTQYF
DNA: TGTGCCAGCAGGAGAGAGAACACAGATACGCAGTATTTT

J: TRBJ2-5
V: TRBV6-2/TRBV6-3
size: -
D: -
CDR3: CASSYWVQETQYF
DNA: TGTGCCAGCAGTTACTGGGTCCAAGAGACCCAGTACTTC

J: TRBJ1-4
V: TRBV7-9
size: -
D: TRBD1
CDR3: CASSTTDRGRSNEKLFF
DNA: TGTGCCAGCAGCACGACTGACAGGGGCAGGTCTAATGAAAAACTGTTTTTT

J: TRBJ1-4
V: TRBV7-9
size: -
D: -
CDR3: CASSDSTNEKLFF
DNA: TGTGCCAGCTCCGATTCAACTAATGAAAAACTGTTTTTT

J: TRBJ1-6
V: TRBV9
size: -
D: -
CDR3: CASSVASSPGNSPLHF
DNA: TGTGCCAGCAGCGTAGCTTCCAGCCCCGGTAATTCACCCCTCCACTTT

J: TRBJ2-7
V: TRBV5-5
size: -
D: -
CDR3: CASSLQWGPYEQYF
DNA: TGTGCCAGCAGCTTGCAATGGGGCCCCTACGAGCAGTACTTC

J: TRBJ1-1
V: TRBV10-3
size: -
D: -
CDR3: CAISVTSMNTEAFF
DNA: TGTGCCATCAGTGTGACAAGTATGAACACTGAAGCTTTCTTT

J: TRBJ1-1
V: TRBV30
size: -
D: -
CDR3: CAWSREGTEAFF
DNA: TGTGCCTGGTCGAGGGAAGGCACTGAAGCTTTCTTT

J: TRBJ2-7
V: TRBV4-1
size: -
D: TRBD1
CDR3: CASSQGTVSYEQYF
DNA: TGCGCCAGCAGCCAGGGGACAGTTTCCTACGAGCAGTACTTC

J: TRBJ2-5
V: TRBV9
size: -
D: -
CDR3: CASSVEASPGETQYF
DNA: TGTGCCAGCAGCGTAGAGGCATCCCCTGGGGAGACCCAGTACTTC

J: TRBJ2-3
V: TRBV20-1
size: -
D: TRBD2
CDR3: CSASKLANTDTQYF
DNA: TGCAGTGCTAGTAAACTAGCGAACACAGATACGCAGTATTTT

J: TRBJ2-1
V: TRBV9
size: -
D: TRBD2
CDR3: CASSPEVGAGGYNEQFF
DNA: TGTGCCAGCAGCCCTGAAGTAGGAGCGGGAGGGTACAATGAGCAGTTCTTC

J: TRBJ1-5
V: TRBV6-2/TRBV6-3
size: -
D: -
CDR3: CASSYSGRSPQHF
DNA: TGTGCCAGCAGTTACTCTGGACGATCGCCCCAGCATTTT

J: TRBJ1-6
V: TRBV28
size: -
D: -
CDR3: CASSLRPLHFGSPLHF
DNA: -

J: TRBJ2-2
V: TRBV18
size: -
D: -
CDR3: CASSPLASSLNTGELFF
DNA: TGTGCCAGCTCACCACTGGCTAGCAGCTTGAACACCGGGGAGCTGTTTTTT

J: TRBJ2-7
V: TRBV10-1
size: few
D: -
CDR3: CATSSSSYEQYF
DNA: TGCGCCACCTCCTCGTCCTCCTACGAGCAGTACTTC

J: TRBJ1-4
V: TRBV3-1/TRBV3-2
size: -
D: -
CDR3: CASSQQRINEKLFF
DNA: TGTGCCAGCAGCCAACAGAGAATTAATGAAAAACTGTTTTTT

J: TRBJ1-1
V: TRBV5-8
size: -
D: -
CDR3: CASSFGTGRNTEAFF
DNA: TGTGCCAGCAGCTTCGGGACGGGAAGGAACACTGAAGCTTTCTTT

J: TRBJ2-3
V: TRBV27
size: -
D: TRBD2
CDR3: CASSFQLAGGDTQYF
DNA: TGTGCCAGCAGTTTCCAACTAGCGGGAGGGGATACGCAGTATTTT

J: TRBJ2-5
V: TRBV9
size: -
D: -
CDR3: CASSARLAETQYF
DNA: TGTGCCAGCAGCGCCCGGTTGGCGGAGACCCAGTACTTC

J: TRBJ2-7
V: TRBV4-1
size: -
D: TRBD2
CDR3: CASSPRLAGDEQYF
DNA: TGCGCCAGCAGCCCTAGACTAGCGGGAGACGAGCAGTACTTC

J: TRBJ2-7
V: TRBV5-5
size: -
D: -
CDR3: CASSLRDGHYEQYF
DNA: TGTGCCAGCAGCTTAAGGGACGGACATTACGAGCAGTACTTC

J: TRBJ1-6
V: TRBV28
size: -
D: -
CDR3: CASKDRWNSPLHF
DNA: TGTGCCAGCAAAGACCGCTGGAATTCACCCCTCCACTTT